The present T cell receptor beta chain was sequenced within a study of blood T cell repertoires in COVID-19. TCRdb keeps only in-frame clones here, not all; method: immunoSEQ multiplex PCR. The sample has 300,000 or so clones, approximately 86% seen once. Deletions cut 6 bases from V and 4 bases from J, with 9 bases between. Germline CDR1 and CDR2: LNHDA and SQIVND (reference sequence). The CDR3 has 13 residues. The chain employs TRBV19 and TRBJ1-4; D remains unclear. Sequences were obtained from PBMCs or T cells enriched from blood (not recorded which). The receptor was derived from a woman in her thirties or forties with acute COVID-19. Here the CDR3 DNA reads TGTGCCAGTAGCCCCCGGGTTAATGAAAAACTGTTTTTT. It encodes CASSPRVNEKLFF.